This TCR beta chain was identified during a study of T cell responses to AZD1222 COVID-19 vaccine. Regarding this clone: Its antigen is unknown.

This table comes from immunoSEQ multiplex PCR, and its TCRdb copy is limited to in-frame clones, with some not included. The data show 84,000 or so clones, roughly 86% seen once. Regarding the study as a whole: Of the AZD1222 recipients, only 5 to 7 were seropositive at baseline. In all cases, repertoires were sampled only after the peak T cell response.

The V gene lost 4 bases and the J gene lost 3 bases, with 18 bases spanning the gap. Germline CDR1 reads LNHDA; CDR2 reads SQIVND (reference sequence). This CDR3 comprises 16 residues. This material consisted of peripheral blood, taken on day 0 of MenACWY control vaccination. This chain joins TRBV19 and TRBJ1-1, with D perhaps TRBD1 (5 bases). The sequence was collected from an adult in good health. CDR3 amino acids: CASSSPFGGRDTEAFF. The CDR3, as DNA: TGTGCCAGTAGTAGTCCGTTTGGGGGGAGGGACACTGAAGCTTTCTTT.